Sequencing of this T cell receptor beta chain was carried out in a study of T cells in Graves' hyperthyroidism and ophthalmopathy. Study-level points and caveats: Most expanded thyroid clonotypes above 0.001 also appeared in blood. Ophthalmopathy was told apart from stable hyperthyroidism by a 13 V-J model.

Authors of the study amplified TCR beta CDR3 regions from RNA transcripts. TCR CDR3 underwent first-round RT-PCR with the HTBI primer set. TCRdb re-called the multiplex PCR reads through MiXCR, storing one row per CDR3 protein. Of 480,000 or so distinct CDR3 sequences in the sample, about 46% are singletons; the top ten hold about 45%. This clonotype was counted at least ten times. What it recognizes is unknown. Trimming took off 2 bases at V and 0 bases at J, with 8 bases between the two ends. The CDR3 has 14 amino acids. Germline values: CDR1 SGDLS, CDR2 YYNGEE. Reasons for excluding patients were uncontrolled infection, other autoimmune disease, pregnancy or lactation.

This clonotype originated in an adult woman with Graves' disease, either hyperthyroidism or ophthalmopathy (not recorded which). The sequencing input was peripheral blood or thyroid tissue (not recorded which). The chain carries TRBV9 and TRBJ1-1; maybe TRBD1 (5 bases). CDR3 region: CASSVGGVNTEAFF. The CDR3, as DNA: TGTGCCAGCAGCGTCGGGGGAGTGAACACTGAAGCTTTCTTT. Supplemented by reference TRBV9 and TRBJ1-1, the full variable domain reads DSGVTQTPKHLITATGQRVTLRCSPRSGDLSVYWYQQSLDQGLQFLIQYYNGEERAKGNILERFSAQQFPDLHSELNLSSLELGDSALYFCASSVGGVNTEAFFGQGTRLTVV.